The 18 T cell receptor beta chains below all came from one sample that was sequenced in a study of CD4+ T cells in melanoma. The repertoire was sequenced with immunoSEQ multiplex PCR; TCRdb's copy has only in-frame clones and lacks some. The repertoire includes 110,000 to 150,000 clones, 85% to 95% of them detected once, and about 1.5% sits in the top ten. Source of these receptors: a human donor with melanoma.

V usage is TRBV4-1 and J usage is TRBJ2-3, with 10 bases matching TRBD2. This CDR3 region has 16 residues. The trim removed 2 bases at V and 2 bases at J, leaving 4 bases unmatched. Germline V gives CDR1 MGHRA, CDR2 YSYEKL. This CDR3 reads CASSQTSGANTDTQYF. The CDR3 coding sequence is TGCGCCAGCAGCCAAACTAGCGGGGCCAACACAGATACGCAGTATTTT.

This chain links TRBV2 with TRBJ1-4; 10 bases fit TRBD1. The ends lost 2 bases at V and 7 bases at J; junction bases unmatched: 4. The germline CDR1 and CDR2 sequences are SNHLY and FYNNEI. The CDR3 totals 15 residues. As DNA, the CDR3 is TGTGCCAGCAGTGAACGCGACAGGGGGCGTGAAAAACTGTTTTTT. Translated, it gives CASSERDRGREKLFF.

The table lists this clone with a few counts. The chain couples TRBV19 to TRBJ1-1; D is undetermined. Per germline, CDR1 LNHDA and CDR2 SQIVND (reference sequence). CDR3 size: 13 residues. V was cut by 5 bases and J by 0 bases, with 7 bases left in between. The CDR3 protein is CASSARLNTEAFF. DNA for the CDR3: TGTGCCAGTAGTGCCCGTTTGAACACTGAAGCTTTCTTT.

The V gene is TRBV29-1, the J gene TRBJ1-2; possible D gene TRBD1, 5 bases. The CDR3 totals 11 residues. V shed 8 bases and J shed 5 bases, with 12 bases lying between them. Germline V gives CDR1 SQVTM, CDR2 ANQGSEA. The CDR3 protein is CSSLGQYGYTF. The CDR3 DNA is TGCAGCTCCCTGGGGCAGTATGGCTACACCTTC. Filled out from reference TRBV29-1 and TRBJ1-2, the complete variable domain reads SAVISQKPSRDICQRGTSLTIQCQVDSQVTMMFWYRQQPGQSLTLIATANQGSEATYESGFVIDKFPISRPNLTFSTLTVSNMSPEDSSIYLCSSLGQYGYTFGSGTRLTVV.

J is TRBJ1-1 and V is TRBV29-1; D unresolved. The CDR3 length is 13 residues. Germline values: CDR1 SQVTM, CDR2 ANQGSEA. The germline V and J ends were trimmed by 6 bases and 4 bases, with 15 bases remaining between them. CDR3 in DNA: TGCAGCGTAGTAACAGACCATAGCACTGAAGCTTTCTTT. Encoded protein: CSVVTDHSTEAFF.

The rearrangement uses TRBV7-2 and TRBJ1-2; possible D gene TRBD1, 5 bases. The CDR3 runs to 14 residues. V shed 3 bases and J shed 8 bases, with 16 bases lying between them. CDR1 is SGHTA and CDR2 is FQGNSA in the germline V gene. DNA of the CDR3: TGTGCCAGCAGCTTTCTACAGGATTACTTGGGCTACACCTTC. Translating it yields CASSFLQDYLGYTF.

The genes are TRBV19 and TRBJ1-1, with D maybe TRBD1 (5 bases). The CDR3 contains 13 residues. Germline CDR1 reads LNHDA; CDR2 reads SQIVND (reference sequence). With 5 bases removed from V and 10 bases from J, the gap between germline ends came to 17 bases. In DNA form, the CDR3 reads TGTGCCAGTAGTCCGGACACGACCCTTGGAGCTTTCTTT. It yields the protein CASSPDTTLGAFF.

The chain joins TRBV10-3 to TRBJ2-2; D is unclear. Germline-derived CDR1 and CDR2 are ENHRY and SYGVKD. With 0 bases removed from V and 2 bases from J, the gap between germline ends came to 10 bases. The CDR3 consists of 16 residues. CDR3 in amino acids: CAISESGPTNTGELFF. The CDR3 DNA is TGTGCCATCAGTGAGTCAGGGCCTACAAACACCGGGGAGCTGTTTTTT.

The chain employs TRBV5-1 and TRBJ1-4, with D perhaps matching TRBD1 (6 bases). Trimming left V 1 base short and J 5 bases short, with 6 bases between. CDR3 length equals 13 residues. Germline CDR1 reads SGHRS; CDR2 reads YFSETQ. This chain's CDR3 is CASSLQGNEKLFF. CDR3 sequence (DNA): TGCGCCAGCAGCTTGCAGGGGAATGAAAAACTGTTTTTT.

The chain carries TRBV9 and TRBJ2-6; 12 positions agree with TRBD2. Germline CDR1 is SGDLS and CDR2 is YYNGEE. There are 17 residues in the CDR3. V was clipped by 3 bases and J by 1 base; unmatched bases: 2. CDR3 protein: CASSASGGGSGANVLTF. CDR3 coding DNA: TGTGCCAGCAGCGCTAGCGGGGGGGGGTCTGGGGCCAACGTCCTGACTTTC.

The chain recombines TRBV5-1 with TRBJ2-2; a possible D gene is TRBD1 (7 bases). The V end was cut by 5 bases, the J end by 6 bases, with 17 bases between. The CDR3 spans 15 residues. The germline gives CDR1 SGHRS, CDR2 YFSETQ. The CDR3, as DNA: TGCGCCAGCAGTCAGCGACAGGGAGGTGCCGGGGAGCTGTTTTTT. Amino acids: CASSQRQGGAGELFF.

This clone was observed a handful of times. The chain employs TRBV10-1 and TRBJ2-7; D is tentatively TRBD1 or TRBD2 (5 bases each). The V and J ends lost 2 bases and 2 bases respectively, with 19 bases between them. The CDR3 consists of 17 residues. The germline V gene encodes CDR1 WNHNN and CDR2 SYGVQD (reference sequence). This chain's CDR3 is CASSENIGTRGTYEQYF. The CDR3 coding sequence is TGCGCCAGCAGTGAGAATATTGGGACCAGAGGTACCTACGAGCAGTACTTC.

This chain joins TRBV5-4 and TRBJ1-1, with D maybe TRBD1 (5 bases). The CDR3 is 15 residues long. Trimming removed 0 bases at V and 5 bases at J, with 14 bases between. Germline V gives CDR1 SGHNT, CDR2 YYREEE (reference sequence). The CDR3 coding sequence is TGTGCCAGCAGCTTGGGCGGGGCGGCGGGTACTGAAGCTTTCTTT. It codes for CASSLGGAAGTEAFF.

The CDR3 sequence is CASSRRGGGGNQPQHF. Here the CDR3 DNA reads TGTGCCAGCAGCCGTAGGGGGGGTGGAGGCAATCAGCCCCAGCATTTT. The chain carries TRBV5-8 and TRBJ1-5, with D tentatively TRBD1 (6 bases). This CDR3 contains 16 residues. Germline V lookup: CDR1 SGHTS, CDR2 YDEGEE. V dropped 4 bases and J dropped 2 bases, with 16 bases sitting between them.

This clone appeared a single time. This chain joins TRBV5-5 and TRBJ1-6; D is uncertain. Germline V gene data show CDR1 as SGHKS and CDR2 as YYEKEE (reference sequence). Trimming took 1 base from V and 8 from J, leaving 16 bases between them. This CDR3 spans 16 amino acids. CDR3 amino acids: CASSLNPLGEYSPLHF. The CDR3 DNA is TGTGCCAGCAGCTTGAACCCCCTTGGGGAATATTCACCCCTCCACTTT.

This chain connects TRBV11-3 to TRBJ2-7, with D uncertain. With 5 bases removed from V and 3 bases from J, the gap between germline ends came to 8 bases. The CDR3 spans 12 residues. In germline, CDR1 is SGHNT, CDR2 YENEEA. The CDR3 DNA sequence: TGTGCCAGCAGCAGAGACGGCTACGAGCAGTACTTC. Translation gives CASSRDGYEQYF.

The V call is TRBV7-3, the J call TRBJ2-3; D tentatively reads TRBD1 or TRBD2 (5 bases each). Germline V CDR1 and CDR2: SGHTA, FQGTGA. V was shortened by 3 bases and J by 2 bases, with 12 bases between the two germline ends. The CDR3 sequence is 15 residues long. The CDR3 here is CASSLSGTITDTQYF. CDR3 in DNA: TGTGCCAGCAGCTTGTCCGGGACCATCACAGATACGCAGTATTTT. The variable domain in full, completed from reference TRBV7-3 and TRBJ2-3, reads GAGVSQTPSNKVTEKGKYVELRCDPISGHTALYWYRQSLGQGPEFLIYFQGTGAADDSGLPNDRFFAVRPEGSVSTLKIQRTERGDSAVYLCASSLSGTITDTQYFGPGTRLTVL.

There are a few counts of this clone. This CDR3 reads CASKRQVEAFF. For the CDR3, the DNA is TGTGCCAGCAAGCGACAGGTGGAAGCTTTCTTT. V and J are TRBV6-1 and TRBJ1-1; tentative D call: TRBD1 (6 bases). Trimming removed 7 bases from V and 8 bases from J, with 11 bases in between. The CDR3 runs to 11 residues. CDR1 and CDR2 (germline): MNHNS, SASEGT.